This T cell receptor (beta chain) came from a study of blood T cell repertoires in COVID-19. Study summary: The United States, Italy and Spain provided the acute and convalescent COVID-19 samples.

Individuals drawn from 24 US areas were roughly 18 to 95 years old. Categorization into cohorts depended on clinical history that participants reported. Recovered status in Cohort 3 required two negative PCRs, clearance, or symptom resolution. J lost 7 bases, V lost 4 bases, and 4 bases had no gene match. Germline V gene sequence: CDR1 SGHVS, CDR2 FQNEAQ. CDR3 size: 12 residues. TCRdb's copy holds only in-frame clones and misses some; the assay was immunoSEQ multiplex PCR. This table has fewer than 400,000 clones, under 95% appearing once. This clone was counted once. Sequencing was performed on PBMCs or T cells enriched from blood (not recorded which). The chain is built from TRBV7-8 and TRBJ2-7; 7 nucleotides match TRBD1. This sequence was found in a woman aged 25 to 45 who had recovered from COVID-19. CDR3 coding DNA: TGTGCCAGCAGCTCTTGGACAGGAGAGCAGTACTTC. Translated: CASSSWTGEQYF.